This T cell receptor (beta chain) was observed in a study of CD8 T cells in ankylosing spondylitis. This clonotype was detected a few times. The antigen remains undetermined. Findings and caveats of the study: Reportedly, disease-linked clones are significantly enriched in ankylosing spondylitis patients' matched synovial fluid. For ankylosing spondylitis blood, a TCR beta motif of eight or nine highly homologous variants appeared characteristic.

TCRdb re-analysed the 5' RACE reads in MiXCR, keeping a single row per CDR3 protein. Of about 190,000 distinct CDR3 sequences listed, 10% to 15% were seen once; the top ten hold approximately 11%. The CDR3 is 14 amino acids. The V and J ends lost 5 bases and 4 bases respectively, with 12 bases between them. CDR1 and CDR2 (germline): SGHRS, YFSETQ. The chain couples TRBV5-1 to TRBJ2-2, with D maybe TRBD1 (5 bases). Sequencing input: blood, either unsorted or a sorted T cell fraction (not recorded which). The sequence was collected from a female donor with ankylosing spondylitis or in good health (not recorded which). For the CDR3, the DNA is TGCGCCAGCAGAGACCCCAGGGTCACCGGGGAGCTGTTTTTT. This encodes CASRDPRVTGELFF.